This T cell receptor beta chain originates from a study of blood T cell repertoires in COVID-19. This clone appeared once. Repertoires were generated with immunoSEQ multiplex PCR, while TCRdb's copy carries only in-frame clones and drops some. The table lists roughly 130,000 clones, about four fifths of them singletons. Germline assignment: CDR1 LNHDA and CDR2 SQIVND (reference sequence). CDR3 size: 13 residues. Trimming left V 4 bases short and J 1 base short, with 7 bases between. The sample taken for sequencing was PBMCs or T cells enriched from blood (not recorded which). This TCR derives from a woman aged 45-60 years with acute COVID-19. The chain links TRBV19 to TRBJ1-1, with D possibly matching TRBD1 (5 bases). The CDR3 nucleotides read TGTGCCAGTAGTACCAGGGAGAACACTGAAGCTTTCTTT. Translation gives CASSTRENTEAFF.